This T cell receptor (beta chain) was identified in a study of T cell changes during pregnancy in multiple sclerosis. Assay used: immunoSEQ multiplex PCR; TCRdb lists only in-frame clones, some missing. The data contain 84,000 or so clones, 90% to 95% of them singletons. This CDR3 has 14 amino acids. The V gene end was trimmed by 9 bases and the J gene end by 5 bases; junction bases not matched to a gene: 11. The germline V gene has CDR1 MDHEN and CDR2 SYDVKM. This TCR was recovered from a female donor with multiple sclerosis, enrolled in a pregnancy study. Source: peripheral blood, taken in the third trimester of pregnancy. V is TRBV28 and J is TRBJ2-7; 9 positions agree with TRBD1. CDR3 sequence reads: CASRTGTGLHEQYF. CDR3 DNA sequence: TGTGCCAGTAGGACCGGGACAGGGCTACACGAGCAGTACTTC.